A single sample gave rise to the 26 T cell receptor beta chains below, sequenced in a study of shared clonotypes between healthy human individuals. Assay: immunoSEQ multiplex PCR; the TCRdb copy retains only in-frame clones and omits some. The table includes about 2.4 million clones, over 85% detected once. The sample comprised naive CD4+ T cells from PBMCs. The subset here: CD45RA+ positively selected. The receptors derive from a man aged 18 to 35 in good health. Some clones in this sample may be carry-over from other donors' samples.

The CDR3 DNA follows: TGTGCCAGTAGTAACCGGGACAGGGCGGTATACGAGCAGTACTTC. It specifies CASSNRDRAVYEQYF. This chain connects TRBV19 to TRBJ2-7, with 9 bases matching TRBD1. Unmatched junction bases numbered 8, after V lost 4 bases and J lost 4 bases. The CDR3 covers 15 residues. Germline-derived CDR1 and CDR2 are LNHDA and SQIVND (reference sequence).

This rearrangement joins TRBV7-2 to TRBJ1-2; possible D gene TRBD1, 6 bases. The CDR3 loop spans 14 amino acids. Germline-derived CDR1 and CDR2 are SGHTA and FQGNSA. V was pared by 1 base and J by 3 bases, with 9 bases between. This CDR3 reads CASSLDGGHYGYTF. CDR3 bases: TGTGCCAGCAGCTTAGATGGGGGCCACTATGGCTACACCTTC.

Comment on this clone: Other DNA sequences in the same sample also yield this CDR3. The CDR3 coding sequence is TGTGCCAGCAGTCTTTACAGGGGTGGCGAGCAGTACTTC. It yields the protein CASSLYRGGEQYF. The chain joins TRBV28 to TRBJ2-7; TRBD1 aligns across 7 bases. Germline trimming cut 5 bases from V and 6 bases from J; bases unmatched to any gene: 7. Germline lookup yields CDR1 MDHEN and CDR2 SYDVKM. CDR3 size: 13 residues. The complete variable domain, with remaining parts taken from reference TRBV28 and TRBJ2-7, reads DVKVTQSSRYLVKRTGEKVFLECVQDMDHENMFWYRQDPGLGLRLIYFSYDVKMKEKGDIPEGYSVSREKKERFSLILESASTNQTSMYLCASSLYRGGEQYFGPGTRLTVT.

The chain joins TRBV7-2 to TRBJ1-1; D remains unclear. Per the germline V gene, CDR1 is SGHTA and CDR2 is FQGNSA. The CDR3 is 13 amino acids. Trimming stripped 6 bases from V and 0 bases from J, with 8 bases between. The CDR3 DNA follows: TGTGCCAGCAGTTGGAAAGTGAACACTGAAGCTTTCTTT. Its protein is CASSWKVNTEAFF.

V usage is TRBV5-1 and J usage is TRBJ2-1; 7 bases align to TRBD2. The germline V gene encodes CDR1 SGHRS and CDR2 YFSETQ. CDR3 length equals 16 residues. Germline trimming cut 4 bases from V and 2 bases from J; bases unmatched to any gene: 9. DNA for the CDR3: TGCGCCAGCAGCCGTATCTCGGGAGGCCCCTACAATGAGCAGTTCTTC. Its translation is CASSRISGGPYNEQFF.

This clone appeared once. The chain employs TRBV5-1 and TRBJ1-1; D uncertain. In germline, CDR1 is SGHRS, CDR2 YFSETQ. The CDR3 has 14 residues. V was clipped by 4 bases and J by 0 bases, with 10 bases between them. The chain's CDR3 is CASSGSLMNTEAFF. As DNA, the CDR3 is TGCGCCAGCAGCGGGAGCCTAATGAACACTGAAGCTTTCTTT.

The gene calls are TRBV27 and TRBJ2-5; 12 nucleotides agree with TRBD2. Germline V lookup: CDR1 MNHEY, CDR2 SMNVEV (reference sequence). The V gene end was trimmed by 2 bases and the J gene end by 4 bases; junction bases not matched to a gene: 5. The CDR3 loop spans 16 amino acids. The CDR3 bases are TGTGCCAGCAGTTTACGTGGACTAGCGGGATTAGAGACCCAGTACTTC. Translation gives CASSLRGLAGLETQYF.

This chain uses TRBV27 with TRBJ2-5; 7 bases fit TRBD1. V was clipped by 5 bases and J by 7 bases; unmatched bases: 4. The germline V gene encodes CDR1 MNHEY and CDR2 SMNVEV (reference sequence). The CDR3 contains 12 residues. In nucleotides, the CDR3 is TGTGCCAGCAGTCCCAGACAGGGGACCCAGTACTTC. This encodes CASSPRQGTQYF.

DNA of the CDR3: TGTGCCAGCGTGGCCTGGGGGGGGGAGACCCAGTACTTC. Its translation is CASVAWGGETQYF. V gene TRBV6-1 combines with J gene TRBJ2-5, with 7 bases lining up with TRBD2. Germline CDR1 MNHNS, CDR2 SASEGT. The CDR3 is 13 amino acids. V was pared by 8 bases and J by 5 bases, with 8 bases of the junction left unmatched.

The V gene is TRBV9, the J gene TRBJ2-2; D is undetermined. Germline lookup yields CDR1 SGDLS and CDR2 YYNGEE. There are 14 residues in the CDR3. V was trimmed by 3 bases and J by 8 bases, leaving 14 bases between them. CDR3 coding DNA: TGTGCCAGCAGCGCCCATGGCTTGGAGGGGGAGCTGTTTTTT. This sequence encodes CASSAHGLEGELFF.

The CDR3 region has the DNA TGCGCCAGCAGCTCCCCCGGTGGGGGAGGTGTCCCAGATACGCAGTATTTT. Its protein product is CASSSPGGGGVPDTQYF. This chain links TRBV5-1 with TRBJ2-3; maybe TRBD2 (6 bases). Trimming left V 3 bases short and J 4 bases short, with 21 bases between. The CDR3 totals 17 residues. The germline CDR1 and CDR2 sequences are SGHRS and YFSETQ.

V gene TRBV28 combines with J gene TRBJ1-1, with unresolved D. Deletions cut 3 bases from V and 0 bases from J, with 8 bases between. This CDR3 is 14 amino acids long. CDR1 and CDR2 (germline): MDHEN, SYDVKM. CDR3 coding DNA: TGTGCCAGCAGTTTCGGCAGCCTGAACACTGAAGCTTTCTTT. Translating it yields CASSFGSLNTEAFF.

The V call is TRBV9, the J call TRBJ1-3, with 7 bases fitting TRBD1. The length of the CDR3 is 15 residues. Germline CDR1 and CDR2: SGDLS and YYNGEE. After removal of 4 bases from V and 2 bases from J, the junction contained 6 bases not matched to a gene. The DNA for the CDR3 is TGTGCCAGCAGCCCCAGCACAGGGGCTGGAAACACCATATATTTT. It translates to CASSPSTGAGNTIYF.

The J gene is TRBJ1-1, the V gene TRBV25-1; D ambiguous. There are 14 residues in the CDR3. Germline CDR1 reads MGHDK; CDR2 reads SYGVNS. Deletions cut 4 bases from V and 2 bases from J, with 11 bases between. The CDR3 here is CASSGPAPNTEAFF. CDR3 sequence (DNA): TGTGCCAGCAGTGGGCCCGCGCCTAACACTGAAGCTTTCTTT. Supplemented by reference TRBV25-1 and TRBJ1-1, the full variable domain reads EADIYQTPRYLVIGTGKKITLECSQTMGHDKMYWYQQDPGMELHLIHYSYGVNSTEKGDLSSESTVSRIRTEHFPLTLESARPSHTSQYLCASSGPAPNTEAFFGQGTRLTVV.

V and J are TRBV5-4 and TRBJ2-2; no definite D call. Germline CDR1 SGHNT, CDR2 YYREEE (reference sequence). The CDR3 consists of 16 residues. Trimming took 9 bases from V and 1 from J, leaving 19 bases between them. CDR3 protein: CATTTGVALNTGELFF. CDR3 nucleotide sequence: TGTGCCACAACCACGGGCGTGGCGCTGAACACCGGGGAGCTGTTTTTT.

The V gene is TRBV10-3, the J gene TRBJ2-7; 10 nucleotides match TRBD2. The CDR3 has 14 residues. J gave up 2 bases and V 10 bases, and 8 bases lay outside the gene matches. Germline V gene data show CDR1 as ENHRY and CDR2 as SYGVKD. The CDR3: CATQYTSGAYEQYF. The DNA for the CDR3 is TGTGCCACACAATACACTAGCGGGGCCTACGAGCAGTACTTC.

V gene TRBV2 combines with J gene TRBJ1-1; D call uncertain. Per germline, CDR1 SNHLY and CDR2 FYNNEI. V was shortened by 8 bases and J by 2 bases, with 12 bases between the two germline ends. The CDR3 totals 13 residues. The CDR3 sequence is CASRRSANTEAFF. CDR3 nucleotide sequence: TGTGCCAGCCGTCGGTCAGCTAACACTGAAGCTTTCTTT. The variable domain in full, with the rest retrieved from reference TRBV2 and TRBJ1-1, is EPEVTQTPSHQVTQMGQEVILRCVPISNHLYFYWYRQILGQKVEFLVSFYNNEISEKSEIFDDQFSVERPDGSNFTLKIRSTKLEDSAMYFCASRRSANTEAFFGQGTRLTVV.

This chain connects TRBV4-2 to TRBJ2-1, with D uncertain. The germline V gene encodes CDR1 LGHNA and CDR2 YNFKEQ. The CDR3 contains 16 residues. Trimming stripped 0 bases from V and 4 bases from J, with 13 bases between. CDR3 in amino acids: CASSQDPAASYNEQFF. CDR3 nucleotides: TGTGCCAGCAGCCAAGACCCCGCGGCCTCTTACAATGAGCAGTTCTTC.

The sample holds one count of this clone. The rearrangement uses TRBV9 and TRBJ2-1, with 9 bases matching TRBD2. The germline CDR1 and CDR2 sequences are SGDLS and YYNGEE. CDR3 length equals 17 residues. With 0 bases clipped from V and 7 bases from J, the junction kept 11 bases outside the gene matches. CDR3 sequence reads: CASSVVPLAGNLNEQFF. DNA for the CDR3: TGTGCCAGCAGCGTAGTCCCCCTAGCGGGAAATCTGAATGAGCAGTTCTTC.

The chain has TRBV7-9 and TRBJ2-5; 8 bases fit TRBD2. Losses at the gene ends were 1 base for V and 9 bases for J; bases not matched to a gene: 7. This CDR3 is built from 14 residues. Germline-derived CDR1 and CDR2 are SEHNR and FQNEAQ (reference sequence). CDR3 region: CASSLETSVSAQYF. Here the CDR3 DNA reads TGTGCCAGCAGCTTAGAGACTAGCGTTTCGGCCCAGTACTTC.

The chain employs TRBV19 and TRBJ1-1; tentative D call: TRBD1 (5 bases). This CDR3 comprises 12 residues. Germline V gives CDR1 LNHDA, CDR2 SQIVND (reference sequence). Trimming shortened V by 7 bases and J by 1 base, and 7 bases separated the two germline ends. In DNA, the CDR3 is TGTGCCAGTACAAGGGGGAACACTGAAGCTTTCTTT. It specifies CASTRGNTEAFF.

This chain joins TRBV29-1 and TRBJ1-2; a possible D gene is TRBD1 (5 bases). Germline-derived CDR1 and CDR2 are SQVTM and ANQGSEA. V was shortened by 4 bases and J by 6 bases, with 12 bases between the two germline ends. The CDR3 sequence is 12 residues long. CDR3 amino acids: CSVASGSNGYTF. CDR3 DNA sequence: TGCAGCGTTGCATCAGGGTCGAATGGCTACACCTTC.

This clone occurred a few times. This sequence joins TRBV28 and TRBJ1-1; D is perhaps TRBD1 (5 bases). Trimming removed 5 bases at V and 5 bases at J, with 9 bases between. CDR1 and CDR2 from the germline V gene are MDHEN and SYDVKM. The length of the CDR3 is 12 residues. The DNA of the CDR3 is TGTGCCAGCAGTACCCGACAGACTGAAGCTTTCTTT. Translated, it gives CASSTRQTEAFF.

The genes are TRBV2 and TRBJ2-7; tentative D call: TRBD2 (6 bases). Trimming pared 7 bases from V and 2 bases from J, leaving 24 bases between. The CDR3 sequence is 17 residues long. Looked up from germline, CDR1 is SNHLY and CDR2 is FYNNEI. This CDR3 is CASNPMKLGGSPYEQYF. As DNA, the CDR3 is TGTGCCAGCAACCCAATGAAGCTGGGGGGTTCCCCCTACGAGCAGTACTTC.

In DNA form, the CDR3 reads TGTGCCAGCAGCCTGCAGGATCAGCCCCAGCATTTT. This translates into CASSLQDQPQHF. The rearrangement links TRBV5-4 to TRBJ1-5; D is unresolved. The CDR3 spans 12 residues. Per germline, CDR1 SGHNT and CDR2 YYREEE (reference sequence). Trimming removed 4 bases at V and 5 bases at J, with 7 bases between.

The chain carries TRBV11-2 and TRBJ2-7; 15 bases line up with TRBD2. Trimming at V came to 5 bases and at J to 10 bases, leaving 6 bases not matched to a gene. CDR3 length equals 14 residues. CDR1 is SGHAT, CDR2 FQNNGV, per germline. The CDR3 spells CASSPPGLAGGQYF. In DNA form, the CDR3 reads TGTGCCAGCAGCCCGCCGGGACTAGCGGGGGGACAGTACTTC.